One sample yielded the 30 T cell receptor beta chains listed below, sequenced in a study of blood T cell repertoires in COVID-19. Repertoires were generated with immunoSEQ multiplex PCR, while TCRdb's copy carries only in-frame clones and drops some. Of 300,000 to 450,000 clones in the sample, 88% were seen once. What was sequenced was PBMCs or T cells enriched from blood (not recorded which). Receptors originate from a woman under 30 who had recovered from COVID-19.

The CDR3 reads CASSPGTTLSNQPQHF. The CDR3 DNA follows: TGTGCCAGCAGTCCCGGGACAACTCTTAGCAATCAGCCCCAGCATTTT. The chain carries TRBV6-2 or TRBV6-3 and TRBJ1-5; weak D call: TRBD1 (6 bases). Trimming removed 5 bases from V and 0 bases from J, with 14 bases in between. CDR1 is MNHEY and CDR2 is SVGEGT in the germline V gene. The CDR3 has 16 amino acids.

The J gene is TRBJ2-2, the V gene TRBV20-1; 8 nucleotides line up with TRBD1. V trimming: 3 bases; J trimming: 6 bases; junction bases outside the gene matches: 15. The CDR3 runs 17 residues. Looked up from germline, CDR1 is DFQATT and CDR2 is SNEGSKA (reference sequence). The CDR3 loop reads CSASNPDRAAGPGELFF. In nucleotides, the CDR3 is TGCAGTGCTAGTAACCCGGACAGGGCCGCCGGCCCCGGGGAGCTGTTTTTT.

The chain links TRBV4-1 to TRBJ2-7, with D hard to call. The length of the CDR3 is 16 residues. Deletions cut 4 bases from V and 1 base from J, with 17 bases between. The germline V gene encodes CDR1 MGHRA and CDR2 YSYEKL. Here the CDR3 reads CASSLHGERASYEQYF. CDR3 DNA: TGCGCCAGCAGCCTCCACGGAGAGCGAGCGTCCTACGAGCAGTACTTC.

The chain combines TRBV7-2 with TRBJ2-1, with 10 bases aligning to TRBD2. V lost 8 bases, J lost 5 bases, and 3 bases stayed unmatched. CDR1 SGHTA and CDR2 FQGNSA come from the germline V gene. CDR3 length: 13 residues. The CDR3 bases are TGTGCCAGCCACAGCGGGGGGGACAATGAGCAGTTCTTC. This sequence encodes CASHSGGDNEQFF.

V is TRBV7-2 and J is TRBJ1-3; D is uncertain. CDR1 and CDR2 from the germline V gene are SGHTA and FQGNSA. Trimming cost V 1 base and J 4 bases, with 14 bases left between them. The CDR3 contains 16 residues. The CDR3 bases are TGTGCCAGCAGCTTAGGTCCAGGAACTAGGGGAAACACCATATATTTT. This gives the protein CASSLGPGTRGNTIYF.

This clone was recorded only once. The chain joins TRBV3-1 (or the pseudogene TRBV3-2) to TRBJ2-3; 7 bases align to TRBD2. J was trimmed by 0 bases and V by 0 bases; bases with no gene match: 3. CDR3 length: 16 amino acids. Germline CDR1 and CDR2: LGHDT and YNNKEL (reference sequence). CDR3 amino acids: CASSQEVGGSTDTQYF. CDR3 bases: TGTGCCAGCAGCCAAGAAGTGGGGGGGAGCACAGATACGCAGTATTTT.

Details on this clone: The junction departs from the called germline gene at one end, perhaps through a read error. The J gene is TRBJ2-5, the V gene TRBV7-7, with 10 bases that match TRBD2. Germline V gene sequence: CDR1 SSHAT, CDR2 FNYEAQ (reference sequence). The CDR3 has 16 residues. The CDR3 loop is CASSLGSGGAQETQYF. CDR3 nucleotides: TGTGCTAGCAGCTTAGGCAGCGGGGGGGCCCAAGAGACCCAGTACTTC.

The chain combines TRBV7-8 with TRBJ2-3, with 10 bases aligning to TRBD2. CDR1 SGHVS and CDR2 FQNEAQ come from the germline V gene. The CDR3 totals 17 residues. V was clipped by 3 bases and J by 4 bases; unmatched bases: 10. The CDR3 sequence: CASSFLAGAPRPDTQYF. CDR3 bases: TGTGCCAGCAGCTTCCTAGCGGGGGCCCCCAGACCAGATACGCAGTATTTT.

The J gene is TRBJ1-2, the V gene TRBV19; 9 bases are a match to TRBD1. This CDR3 is 15 amino acids long. Trimming at V came to 5 bases and at J to 3 bases, leaving 7 bases not matched to a gene. From germline, CDR1 is LNHDA and CDR2 SQIVND (reference sequence). CDR3 nucleotides: TGTGCCAGTAGTCCCGGGACAGGGCGTGACTATGGCTACACCTTC. Translated, it gives CASSPGTGRDYGYTF.

The chain couples TRBV27 to TRBJ1-6; the D gene is possibly TRBD1 (6 bases). From germline, CDR1 is MNHEY and CDR2 SMNVEV (reference sequence). V was cut by 7 bases and J by 7 bases, with 20 bases left in between. This CDR3 region has 16 residues. This chain's CDR3 is CASTSRARGYNSPLHF. CDR3 sequence (DNA): TGTGCCAGCACCTCCCGGGCCAGGGGTTACAATTCACCCCTCCACTTT.

CDR3 in DNA: TGCGCCAGCAGCCAAGGCACAGGGAACAATGAGCAGTTCTTC. Translation gives CASSQGTGNNEQFF. The gene calls are TRBV4-3 and TRBJ2-1; D may be TRBD1 (6 bases). Germline CDR1 and CDR2: LGHNA and YSLEER. The CDR3 spans 14 residues. V dropped 1 base and J dropped 5 bases, with 9 bases sitting between them.

The V call is TRBV11-2, the J call TRBJ2-6, with D possibly TRBD1 on 8 matching bases. The CDR3 spans 17 residues. Germline CDR1 reads SGHAT; CDR2 reads FQNNGV. The V end lost 8 bases, the J end lost 1 base, and 18 bases lay between the germline ends. CDR3 in DNA: TGTGCCAGCGTAAGAGACAGGGGAGGGTCTGGGGCCAACGTCCTGACTTTC. Residues: CASVRDRGGSGANVLTF. Together with reference TRBV11-2 and TRBJ2-6, the CDR3 gives the full variable domain: EAGVAQSPRYKIIEKRQSVAFWCNPISGHATLYWYQQILGQGPKLLIQFQNNGVVDDSQLPKDRFSAERLKGVDSTLKIQPAKLEDSAVYLCASVRDRGGSGANVLTFGAGSRLTVL.

This clone has just a few counts. V and J are TRBV6-5 and TRBJ1-3; D ambiguous. The CDR3 spans 16 residues. Trimming cost V 2 bases and J 0 bases, with 11 bases left between them. Germline V gene lookup returns CDR1 MNHEY and CDR2 SVGAGI. This CDR3 reads CASSYQHRFSGNTIYF. The CDR3 nucleotides read TGTGCCAGCAGTTACCAACACCGATTCTCTGGAAACACCATATATTTT.

This clone was observed once. The V call is TRBV4-3, the J call TRBJ2-7, with TRBD2 matching over 10 bases. Germline-derived CDR1 and CDR2 are LGHNA and YSLEER. Losses at the gene ends were 0 bases for V and 4 bases for J; bases not matched to a gene: 6. The CDR3 sequence is 16 residues long. Here the CDR3 DNA reads TGCGCCAGCAGCCAAGAGGTTCTAGCGGGGGAATACGAGCAGTACTTC. It encodes CASSQEVLAGEYEQYF.

V is TRBV29-1 and J is TRBJ2-5, with TRBD1 matching over 7 bases. The germline V gene has CDR1 SQVTM and CDR2 ANQGSEA. The CDR3 is made up of 12 amino acids. Trimming removed 7 bases from V and 2 bases from J; junction bases left unmatched: 4. The CDR3 DNA is TGCAGCGGAAAGACAGGGCAAGAGACCCAGTACTTC. Protein: CSGKTGQETQYF.

The rearrangement joins TRBV4-2 to TRBJ1-2; the D gene is possibly TRBD1 (6 bases). Germline values: CDR1 LGHNA, CDR2 YNFKEQ. Trimming removed 1 base at V and 6 bases at J, with 9 bases between. This CDR3 is built from 13 residues. The CDR3 region is CASSQVGGDGYTF. The CDR3 nucleotides are TGTGCCAGCAGCCAAGTAGGGGGGGATGGCTACACCTTC.

The chain is built from TRBV5-1 and TRBJ2-3; D is uncertain. V was clipped by 0 bases and J by 3 bases, with 20 bases between them. Germline V CDR1 and CDR2: SGHRS, YFSETQ. The CDR3 runs 18 residues. This chain's CDR3 is CASSLGPPRRSVTDTQYF. CDR3 sequence (DNA): TGCGCCAGCAGCTTGGGGCCCCCTCGGCGGTCCGTGACAGATACGCAGTATTTT. Full variable domain (rest looked up from reference TRBV5-1 and TRBJ2-3): KAGVTQTPRYLIKTRGQQVTLSCSPISGHRSVSWYQQTPGQGLQFLFEYFSETQRNKGNFPGRFSGRQFSNSRSEMNVSTLELGDSALYLCASSLGPPRRSVTDTQYFGPGTRLTVL.

The rearrangement uses TRBV19 and TRBJ2-5, with D tentatively TRBD1 (6 bases). Looked up from germline, CDR1 is LNHDA and CDR2 is SQIVND (reference sequence). Trimming shortened V by 1 base and J by 4 bases, and 16 bases separated the two germline ends. The CDR3 is 16 residues long. In DNA, the CDR3 is TGTGCCAGTAGTATAGTTTACAGGCAAGGGGGAGAGACCCAGTACTTC. This encodes CASSIVYRQGGETQYF.

This clone was detected a few times. The chain links TRBV5-6 to TRBJ1-5; perhaps TRBD1 as D (5 bases). Germline V CDR1 and CDR2: SGHDT, YYEEEE. This CDR3 has 17 residues. The germline V and J ends were trimmed by 4 bases and 2 bases, with 19 bases remaining between them. CDR3 residues: CASSHGVGGAGNQPQHF. The DNA of the CDR3 is TGTGCCAGCAGCCACGGGGTCGGGGGAGCGGGCAATCAGCCCCAGCATTTT.

The V gene is TRBV7-9, the J gene TRBJ1-2, with D possibly TRBD1 on 6 matching bases. Per the germline V gene, CDR1 is SEHNR and CDR2 is FQNEAQ (reference sequence). The length of the CDR3 is 14 residues. The ends were cut back, 5 bases at V and 6 bases at J, with 16 bases in the middle. CDR3 sequence: CASSTTRQEDGYTF. The DNA of the CDR3 is TGTGCCAGCAGCACTACCCGACAGGAGGATGGCTACACCTTC.

The DNA for the CDR3 is TGTGCCAGCAGTCCTAGACAGGTCTGGGGCACAGATACGCAGTATTTT. Translated, it gives CASSPRQVWGTDTQYF. The rearrangement links TRBV2 to TRBJ2-3; D perhaps matches TRBD1 (6 bases). V was cut by 5 bases and J by 1 base, with 16 bases left in between. Germline values: CDR1 SNHLY, CDR2 FYNNEI. CDR3 length: 16 amino acids.

This clone was detected only a few times. The chain is built from TRBV2 and TRBJ2-3, with D uncertain. The V and J ends lost 4 bases and 3 bases respectively, with 8 bases between them. Germline loops: CDR1 SNHLY, CDR2 FYNNEI. The CDR3 length is 13 residues. Here the CDR3 DNA reads TGTGCCAGCAGTGTCGAAGCTACAGATACGCAGTATTTT. Translation gives CASSVEATDTQYF.

This chain joins TRBV2 and TRBJ1-1; TRBD1 is a possible D gene (5 bases). Germline V gives CDR1 SNHLY, CDR2 FYNNEI. Trimming left V 2 bases short and J 8 bases short, with 12 bases between. The CDR3 runs to 13 residues. The CDR3, as DNA: TGTGCCAGCAGTGAAACCGGGGGTTTAGAAGCTTTCTTT. Its translation is CASSETGGLEAFF.

This clone occurred once. The chain carries TRBV19 and TRBJ1-2; no clear D. Germline V gene data show CDR1 as LNHDA and CDR2 as SQIVND (reference sequence). V lost 1 base and J 6 bases, leaving 9 bases between the germline ends. CDR3 length: 13 amino acids. The CDR3 DNA reads as TGTGCCAGTAGTATAGGGGAGTTAAATGGCTACACCTTC. Translation gives CASSIGELNGYTF.

The genes are TRBV19 and TRBJ1-5; 7 nucleotides match TRBD1. Germline V gene sequence: CDR1 LNHDA, CDR2 SQIVND (reference sequence). This CDR3 contains 15 residues. Trimming at V came to 8 bases and at J to 9 bases, leaving 16 bases not matched to a gene. DNA for the CDR3: TGTGCCAGTGATGAGGGGGCTACTGACTCTCGGCCCCAGCATTTT. This codes for CASDEGATDSRPQHF.

The chain couples TRBV9 to TRBJ2-1; tentative D call: TRBD2 (7 bases). The CDR3 runs 12 residues. Germline CDR1 reads SGDLS; CDR2 reads YYNGEE. Trimming removed 3 bases from V and 12 bases from J, with 13 bases in between. The CDR3 is CASSDKGGRQFF. The CDR3 DNA sequence: TGTGCCAGCAGCGATAAGGGGGGGAGGCAGTTCTTC.

The rearrangement uses TRBV2 and TRBJ2-7, with TRBD1 identical over 10 bases. The CDR3 is made up of 13 amino acids. Losses at the gene ends were 6 bases for V and 2 bases for J; bases not matched to a gene: 1. CDR1 SNHLY and CDR2 FYNNEI come from the germline V gene. The CDR3 region is CASRGQGAYEQYF. The CDR3 DNA reads as TGTGCCAGCAGAGGACAGGGGGCCTACGAGCAGTACTTC.

This chain joins TRBV5-1 and TRBJ1-1, with 12 bases that match TRBD1. The trim removed 1 base at V and 4 bases at J, leaving 11 bases unmatched. CDR1 is SGHRS and CDR2 is YFSETQ in the germline V gene. CDR3 length: 18 residues. The CDR3 region is CASSLRAGQGAFGTEAFF. The CDR3 DNA sequence: TGCGCCAGCAGCTTGAGGGCGGGACAGGGGGCGTTTGGCACTGAAGCTTTCTTT.

The gene calls are TRBV6-4 and TRBJ2-1; D possibly corresponds to TRBD2 (5 bases). V lost 6 bases to trimming and J lost 4 bases, with 25 bases between them. From germline, CDR1 is MRHNA and CDR2 SNTAGT. The CDR3 has 18 residues. The CDR3 loop is CASSRLGIVAGGYNEQFF. CDR3 nucleotide sequence: TGTGCCAGCAGCCGATTGGGAATTGTGGCGGGCGGGTACAATGAGCAGTTCTTC.

The rearrangement uses TRBV5-1 and TRBJ1-1, with D maybe TRBD1 (5 bases). CDR3 length: 15 amino acids. The germline V and J ends were trimmed by 0 bases and 1 base, with 10 bases remaining between them. The germline gives CDR1 SGHRS, CDR2 YFSETQ. CDR3 in amino acids: CASSLVSGKNTEAFF. In DNA, the CDR3 is TGCGCCAGCAGCTTGGTGTCAGGGAAGAACACTGAAGCTTTCTTT.